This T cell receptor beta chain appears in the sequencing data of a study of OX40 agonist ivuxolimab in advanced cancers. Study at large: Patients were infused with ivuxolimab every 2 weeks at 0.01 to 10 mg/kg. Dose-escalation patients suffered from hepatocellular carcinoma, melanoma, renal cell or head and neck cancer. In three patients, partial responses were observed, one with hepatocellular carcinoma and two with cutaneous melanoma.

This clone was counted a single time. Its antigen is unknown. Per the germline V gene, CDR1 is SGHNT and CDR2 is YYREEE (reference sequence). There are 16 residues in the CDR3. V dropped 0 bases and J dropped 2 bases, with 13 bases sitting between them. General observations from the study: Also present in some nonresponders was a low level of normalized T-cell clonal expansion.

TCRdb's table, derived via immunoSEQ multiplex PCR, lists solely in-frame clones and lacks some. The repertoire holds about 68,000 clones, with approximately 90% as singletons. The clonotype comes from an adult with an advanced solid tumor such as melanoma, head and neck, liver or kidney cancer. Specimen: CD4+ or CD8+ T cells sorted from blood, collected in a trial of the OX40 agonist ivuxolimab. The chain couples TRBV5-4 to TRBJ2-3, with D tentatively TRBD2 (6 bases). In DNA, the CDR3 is TGTGCCAGCAGCTTGGGAACTAGCAGGCACACAGATACGCAGTATTTT. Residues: CASSLGTSRHTDTQYF.